A single sample is the source of the 14 T cell receptor beta chains below, sequenced in a study of T cells in Graves' hyperthyroidism and ophthalmopathy. Amplification of TCR beta CDR3 regions was performed using RNA transcripts as template. A set of HTBI primers served as the primers for a first-round RT-PCR of the TCR CDR3. TCRdb ran MiXCR on the multiplex PCR reads and lists one entry per CDR3 protein. Here the sample spans more than 300,000 distinct CDR3 sequences, around 14% being singletons. Sequencing was performed on blood. Receptors originate from a woman aged 18-30 years with Graves' hyperthyroidism.

This clonotype came up once. One end of the junction fails to match germline, which may point to a read error. The chain joins TRBV6-5 to TRBJ2-1; TRBD1 or TRBD2 may be the D gene (5 bases each). This CDR3 has 15 residues. Germline lookup yields CDR1 MNHEY and CDR2 SVGAGI. In nucleotides, the CDR3 is TGTGCCAGCAGTTACTCGGGGGAAGCGTACAATAAGCAGTTCTTC. Its protein product is CASSYSGEAYNKQFF.

The sample holds a few counts of this clonotype. V usage is TRBV5-5 and J usage is TRBJ1-2; D unclear. The germline CDR1 and CDR2 sequences are SGHKS and YYEKEE (reference sequence). The CDR3 runs to 13 residues. Trimming took 6 bases from V and 0 from J, leaving 9 bases between them. The CDR3 region is CASIRQPNYGYTF. The CDR3 DNA reads as TGTGCCAGCATCCGGCAGCCTAACTATGGCTACACCTTC.

The rearrangement joins TRBV6-2 or TRBV6-3 to TRBJ2-1; D might be TRBD2 (7 bases). The CDR3 consists of 13 residues. Trimming shortened V by 6 bases and J by 13 bases, and 19 bases separated the two germline ends. Germline assignment: CDR1 MNHEY and CDR2 SVGEGT. Written as DNA, the CDR3 is TGTGCCAGCAGCCTACAGGGACTACGGGGACAGTTCTTC. It specifies CASSLQGLRGQFF.

The genes are TRBV6-1 and TRBJ1-6; TRBD1 matches 7 bases. This CDR3 is built from 15 residues. Trimming removed 6 bases from V and 12 bases from J; junction bases left unmatched: 14. Looked up from germline, CDR1 is MNHNS and CDR2 is SASEGT. The CDR3 nucleotides read TGTGCCAGCAGGATGGGACAGTTTTTAATTCGACCCCTCCACTTT. Protein product: CASRMGQFLIRPLHF.

This chain joins TRBV9 and TRBJ1-1, with a tentative D call TRBD1 (6 bases). Germline CDR1 SGDLS, CDR2 YYNGEE. This CDR3 is 13 amino acids long. Trimming took off 0 bases at V and 7 bases at J, with 10 bases between the two ends. DNA for the CDR3: TGTGCCAGCAGCGTAGCAGGGGAGGGTGAAGCTTTCTTT. Translated, it gives CASSVAGEGEAFF. Full variable domain (outside the CDR3, taken from reference TRBV9 and TRBJ1-1): DSGVTQTPKHLITATGQRVTLRCSPRSGDLSVYWYQQSLDQGLQFLIQYYNGEERAKGNILERFSAQQFPDLHSELNLSSLELGDSALYFCASSVAGEGEAFFGQGTRLTVV.

The sample holds many counts of this clonotype. The rearrangement links TRBV20-1 to TRBJ1-5; perhaps TRBD1 as D (5 bases). Trimming removed 2 bases at V and 4 bases at J, with 6 bases between. CDR3 length equals 12 residues. CDR1 and CDR2 from the germline V gene are DFQATT and SNEGSKA (reference sequence). CDR3 amino acids: CSARRGNQPQHF. For the CDR3, the DNA is TGCAGTGCTAGAAGGGGAAATCAGCCCCAGCATTTT.

In its sample, this clonotype was seen many times. The V call is TRBV20-1, the J call TRBJ2-7; unclear D gene. Germline assignment: CDR1 DFQATT and CDR2 SNEGSKA (reference sequence). Trimming took off 7 bases at V and 5 bases at J, with 12 bases between the two ends. The CDR3 consists of 11 residues. CDR3 nucleotides: TGCAGTGTTGAAGGAATCCACGAGCAGTACTTC. Translating it yields CSVEGIHEQYF.

Ten or more counts support this clonotype. The V gene is TRBV4-1, the J gene TRBJ1-6, with TRBD1 as a possible D gene (6 bases). The germline V and J ends were trimmed by 1 base and 9 bases, with 10 bases remaining between them. CDR3 length: 14 residues. Germline CDR1 and CDR2: MGHRA and YSYEKL. The CDR3 bases are TGCGCCAGCAGCCAAGTACAGGGAGGTTCACCCCTCCACTTT. Residues: CASSQVQGGSPLHF.

This clonotype was seen at least ten times. An end of the junction does not agree with germline; a read error may underlie this. This chain joins TRBV2 and TRBJ2-5; either TRBD1 or TRBD2 may fit D (5 bases each). CDR1 and CDR2 from the germline V gene are SNHLY and FYNNEI. The CDR3 contains 12 residues. In DNA, the CDR3 is TGTGCCAGCAGGGGGTCCTCCGGGACCCCGTACTTC. Protein product: CASRGSSGTPYF.

This clonotype appeared many times. The genes are TRBV28 and TRBJ1-1; D is unresolved. This CDR3 is built from 16 residues. V lost 3 bases, J lost 3 bases, and 17 bases lay in between. Per the germline V gene, CDR1 is MDHEN and CDR2 is SYDVKM. CDR3 residues: CASSFPSGDQDTEAFF. CDR3 nucleotides: TGTGCCAGCAGTTTTCCCTCCGGGGATCAGGACACTGAAGCTTTCTTT.

The V call is TRBV11-2, the J call TRBJ2-4; 12 nucleotides match TRBD2. Germline CDR1 reads SGHAT; CDR2 reads FQNNGV. The CDR3 length is 17 residues. V lost 3 bases to trimming and J lost 2 bases; unmatched junction nucleotides: 5. The CDR3 DNA is TGTGCCAGCAGCTTTAGACTAGCGGGGGCGTCCAAAAACATTCAGTACTTC. It encodes CASSFRLAGASKNIQYF. The variable domain in full, completed from reference TRBV11-2 and TRBJ2-4, reads EAGVAQSPRYKIIEKRQSVAFWCNPISGHATLYWYQQILGQGPKLLIQFQNNGVVDDSQLPKDRFSAERLKGVDSTLKIQPAKLEDSAVYLCASSFRLAGASKNIQYFGAGTRLSVL.

This clonotype was seen repeatedly, ten times or more. The chain joins TRBV28 to TRBJ2-7; 10 bases fit TRBD1. With V trimmed by 7 bases and J by 3 bases, 9 bases remained unmatched. Looked up from germline, CDR1 is MDHEN and CDR2 is SYDVKM. CDR3 length: 15 amino acids. The CDR3 protein is CASTSDRGPYYEQYF. The CDR3 DNA is TGTGCCAGCACCTCCGACAGGGGGCCATACTACGAGCAGTACTTC.

This clonotype came up once. A much larger clone sits a single nucleotide away, making a read error possible. The chain combines TRBV7-2 with TRBJ2-2; 9 positions agree with TRBD1. Germline values: CDR1 SGHTA, CDR2 FQGNSA. There are 20 residues in the CDR3. The CDR3 region has the DNA TGTGCCGGCAGCCTTATGCGGACAGGGGTCCTTAGACCGAACACCGGGGAGCTGTTTTTT. Translated: CAGSLMRTGVLRPNTGELFF.

This clonotype was found many times. V is TRBV7-2 and J is TRBJ1-5; possibly TRBD1 for D (6 bases). The V gene lost 1 base and the J gene lost 0 bases, with 10 bases spanning the gap. Germline CDR1 reads SGHTA; CDR2 reads FQGNSA. The CDR3 loop spans 16 amino acids. CDR3 sequence: CASSLGRGDSNQPQHF. CDR3 coding DNA: TGTGCCAGCAGCTTAGGCAGGGGTGATAGCAATCAGCCCCAGCATTTT.